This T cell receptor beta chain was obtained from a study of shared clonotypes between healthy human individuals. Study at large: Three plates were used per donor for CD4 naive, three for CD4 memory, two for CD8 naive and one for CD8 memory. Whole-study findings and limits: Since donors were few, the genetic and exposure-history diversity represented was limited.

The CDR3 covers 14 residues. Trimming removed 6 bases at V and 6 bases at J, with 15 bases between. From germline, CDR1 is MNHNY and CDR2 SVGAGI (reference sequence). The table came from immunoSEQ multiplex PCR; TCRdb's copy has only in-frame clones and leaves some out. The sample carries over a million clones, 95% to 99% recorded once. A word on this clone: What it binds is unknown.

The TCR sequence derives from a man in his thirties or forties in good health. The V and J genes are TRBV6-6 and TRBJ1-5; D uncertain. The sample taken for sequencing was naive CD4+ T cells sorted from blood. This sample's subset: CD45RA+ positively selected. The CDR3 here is CASRKPLDVQPQHF. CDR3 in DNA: TGTGCCAGCAGAAAGCCCCTGGACGTTCAGCCCCAGCATTTT.